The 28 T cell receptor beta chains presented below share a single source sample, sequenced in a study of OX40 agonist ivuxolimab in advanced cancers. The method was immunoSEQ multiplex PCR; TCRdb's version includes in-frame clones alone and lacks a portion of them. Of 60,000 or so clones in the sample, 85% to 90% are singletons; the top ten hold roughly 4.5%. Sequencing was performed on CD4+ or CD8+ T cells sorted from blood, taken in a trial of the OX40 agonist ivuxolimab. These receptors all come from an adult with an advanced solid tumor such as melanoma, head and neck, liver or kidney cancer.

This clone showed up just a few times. The CDR3 spells CASRGTGVSNQPQHF. The CDR3 DNA reads TGTGCCAGCAGGGGAACAGGGGTTAGCAATCAGCCCCAGCATTTT. The chain is built from TRBV2 and TRBJ1-5; 7 bases match TRBD1. From germline, CDR1 is SNHLY and CDR2 FYNNEI. The CDR3 totals 15 residues. After removal of 6 bases from V and 0 bases from J, the junction contained 5 bases not matched to a gene.

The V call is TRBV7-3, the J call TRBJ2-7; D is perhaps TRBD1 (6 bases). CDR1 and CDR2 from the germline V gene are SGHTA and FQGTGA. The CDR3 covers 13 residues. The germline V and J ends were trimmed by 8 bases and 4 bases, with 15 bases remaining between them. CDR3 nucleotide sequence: TGTGCCAGCGGGAAGGGGGACCTTTACGAGCAGTACTTC. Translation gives CASGKGDLYEQYF. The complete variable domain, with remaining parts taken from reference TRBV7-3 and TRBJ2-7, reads GAGVSQTPSNKVTEKGKYVELRCDPISGHTALYWYRQSLGQGPEFLIYFQGTGAADDSGLPNDRFFAVRPEGSVSTLKIQRTERGDSAVYLCASGKGDLYEQYFGPGTRLTVT.

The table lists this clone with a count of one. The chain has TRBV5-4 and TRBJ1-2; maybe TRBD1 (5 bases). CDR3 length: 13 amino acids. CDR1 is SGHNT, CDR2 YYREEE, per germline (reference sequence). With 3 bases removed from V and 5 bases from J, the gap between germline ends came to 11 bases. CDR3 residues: CASSSPGRYGYTF. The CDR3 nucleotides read TGTGCCAGCAGCTCTCCGGGGCGATATGGCTACACCTTC.

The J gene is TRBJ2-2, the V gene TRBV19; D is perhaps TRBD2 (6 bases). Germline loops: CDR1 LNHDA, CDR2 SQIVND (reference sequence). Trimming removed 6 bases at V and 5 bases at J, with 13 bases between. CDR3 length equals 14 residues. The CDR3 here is CASRRGGTTGELFF. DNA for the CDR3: TGTGCCAGTAGACGTGGAGGGACGACCGGGGAGCTGTTTTTT.

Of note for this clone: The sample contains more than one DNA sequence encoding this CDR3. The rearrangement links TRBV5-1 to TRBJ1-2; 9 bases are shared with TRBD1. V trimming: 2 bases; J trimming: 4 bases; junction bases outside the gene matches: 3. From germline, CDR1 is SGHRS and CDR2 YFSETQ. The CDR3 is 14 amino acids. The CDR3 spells CASSLDRGGYGYTF. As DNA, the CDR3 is TGCGCCAGCAGCTTAGACAGGGGGGGCTATGGCTACACCTTC.

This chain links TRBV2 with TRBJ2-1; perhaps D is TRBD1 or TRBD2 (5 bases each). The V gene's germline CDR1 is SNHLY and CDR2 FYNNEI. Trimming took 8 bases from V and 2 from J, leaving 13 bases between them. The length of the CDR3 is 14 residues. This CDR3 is CASLREGTYNEQFF. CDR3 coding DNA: TGTGCCAGCCTCCGAGAGGGGACCTACAATGAGCAGTTCTTC. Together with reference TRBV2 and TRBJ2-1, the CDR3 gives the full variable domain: EPEVTQTPSHQVTQMGQEVILRCVPISNHLYFYWYRQILGQKVEFLVSFYNNEISEKSEIFDDQFSVERPDGSNFTLKIRSTKLEDSAMYFCASLREGTYNEQFFGPGTRLTVL.

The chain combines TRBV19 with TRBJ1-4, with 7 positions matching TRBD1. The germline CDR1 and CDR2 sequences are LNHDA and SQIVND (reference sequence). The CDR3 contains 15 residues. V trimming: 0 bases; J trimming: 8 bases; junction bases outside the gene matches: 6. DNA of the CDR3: TGTGCCAGTAGTATAGATCTGTCAGGGGGGGAAAAACTGTTTTTT. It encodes CASSIDLSGGEKLFF. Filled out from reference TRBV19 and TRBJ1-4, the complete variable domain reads DGGITQSPKYLFRKEGQNVTLSCEQNLNHDAMYWYRQDPGQGLRLIYYSQIVNDFQKGDIAEGYSVSREKKESFPLTVTSAQKNPTAFYLCASSIDLSGGEKLFFGSGTQLSVL.

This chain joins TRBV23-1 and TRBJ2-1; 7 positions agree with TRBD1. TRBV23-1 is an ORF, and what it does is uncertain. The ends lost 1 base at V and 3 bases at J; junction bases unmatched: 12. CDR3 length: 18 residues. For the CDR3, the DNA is TGCGCCAGCAGTCAATTAGCTGGACAGGTTCCCAACTACAATGAGCAGTTCTTC. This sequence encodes CASSQLAGQVPNYNEQFF.

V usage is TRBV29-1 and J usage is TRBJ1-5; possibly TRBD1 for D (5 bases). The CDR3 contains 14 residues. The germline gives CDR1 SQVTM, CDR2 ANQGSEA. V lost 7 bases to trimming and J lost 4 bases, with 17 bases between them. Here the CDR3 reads CSALLWGPNQPQHF. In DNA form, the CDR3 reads TGCAGCGCTCTTCTATGGGGCCCAAATCAGCCCCAGCATTTT. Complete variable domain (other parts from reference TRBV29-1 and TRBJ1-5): SAVISQKPSRDICQRGTSLTIQCQVDSQVTMMFWYRQQPGQSLTLIATANQGSEATYESGFVIDKFPISRPNLTFSTLTVSNMSPEDSSIYLCSALLWGPNQPQHFGDGTRLSIL.

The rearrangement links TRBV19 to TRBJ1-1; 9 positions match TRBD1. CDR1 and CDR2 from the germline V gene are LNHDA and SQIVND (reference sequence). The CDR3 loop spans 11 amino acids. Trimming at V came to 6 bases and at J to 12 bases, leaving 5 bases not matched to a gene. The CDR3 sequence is CASRGTGSSFF. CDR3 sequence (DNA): TGTGCCAGTAGGGGGACAGGGTCTTCTTTCTTT.

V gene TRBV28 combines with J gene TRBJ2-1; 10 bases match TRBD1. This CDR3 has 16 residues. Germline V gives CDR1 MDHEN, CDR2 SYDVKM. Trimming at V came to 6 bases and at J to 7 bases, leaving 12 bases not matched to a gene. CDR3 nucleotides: TGTGCCAGCAGCCTACCGGGACAGGGGAGCCAAAATGAGCAGTTCTTC. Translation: CASSLPGQGSQNEQFF.

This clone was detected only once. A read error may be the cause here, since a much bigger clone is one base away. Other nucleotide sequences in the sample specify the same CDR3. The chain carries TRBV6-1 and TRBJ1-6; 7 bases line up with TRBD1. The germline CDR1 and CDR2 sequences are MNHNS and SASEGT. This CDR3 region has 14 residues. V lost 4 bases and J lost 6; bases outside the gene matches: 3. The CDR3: CASSGDSGNSPLHF. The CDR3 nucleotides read TGTGCCAGCAGTGGGGACAGTGGTAATTCACCCCTCCACTTT.

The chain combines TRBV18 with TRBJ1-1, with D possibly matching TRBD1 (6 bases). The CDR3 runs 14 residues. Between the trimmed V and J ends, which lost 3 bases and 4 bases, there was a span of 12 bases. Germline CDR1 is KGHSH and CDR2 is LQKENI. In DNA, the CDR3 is TGTGCCAGCTCACCCTTACAGGGAGGCACTGAAGCTTTCTTT. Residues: CASSPLQGGTEAFF. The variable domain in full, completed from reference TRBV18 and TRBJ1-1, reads NAGVMQNPRHLVRRRGQEARLRCSPMKGHSHVYWYRQLPEEGLKFMVYLQKENIIDESGMPKERFSAEFPKEGPSILRIQQVVRGDSAAYFCASSPLQGGTEAFFGQGTRLTVV.

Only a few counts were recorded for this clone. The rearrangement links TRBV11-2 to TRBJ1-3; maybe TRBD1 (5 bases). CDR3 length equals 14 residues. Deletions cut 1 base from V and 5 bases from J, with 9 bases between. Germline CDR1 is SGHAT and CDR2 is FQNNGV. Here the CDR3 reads CASSLAGTRNTIYF. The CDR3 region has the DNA TGTGCCAGCAGCTTAGCCGGGACTCGAAACACCATATATTTT.

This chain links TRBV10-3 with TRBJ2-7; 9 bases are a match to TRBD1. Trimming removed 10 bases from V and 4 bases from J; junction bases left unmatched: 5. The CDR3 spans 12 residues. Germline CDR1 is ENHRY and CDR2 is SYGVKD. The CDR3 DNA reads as TGTGCCACGGGACAGGGTGGATACGAGCAGTACTTC. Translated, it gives CATGQGGYEQYF.

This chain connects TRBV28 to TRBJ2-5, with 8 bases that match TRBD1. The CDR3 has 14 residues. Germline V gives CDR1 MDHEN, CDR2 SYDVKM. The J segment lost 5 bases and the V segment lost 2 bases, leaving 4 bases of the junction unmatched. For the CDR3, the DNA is TGTGCCAGCAGTTTACTCCAGGGGGCGGAGACCCAGTACTTC. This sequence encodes CASSLLQGAETQYF.

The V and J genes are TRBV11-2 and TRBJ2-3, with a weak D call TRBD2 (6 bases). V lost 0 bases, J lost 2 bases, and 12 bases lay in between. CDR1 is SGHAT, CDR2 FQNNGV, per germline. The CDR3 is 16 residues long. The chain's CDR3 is CASSLESWGDTDTQYF. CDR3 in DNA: TGTGCCAGCAGCTTAGAGTCCTGGGGGGACACAGATACGCAGTATTTT.

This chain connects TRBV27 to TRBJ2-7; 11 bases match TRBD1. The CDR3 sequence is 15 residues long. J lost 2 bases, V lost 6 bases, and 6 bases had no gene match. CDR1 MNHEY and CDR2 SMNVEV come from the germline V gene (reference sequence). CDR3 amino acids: CASSLRTGGPYEQYF. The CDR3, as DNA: TGTGCCAGCAGCCTTAGGACAGGGGGCCCCTACGAGCAGTACTTC.

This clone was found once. The CDR3 region is CASSPRLGNTGELFF. CDR3 bases: TGCGCCAGCAGCCCACGACTAGGAAACACCGGGGAGCTGTTTTTT. V gene TRBV5-1 combines with J gene TRBJ2-2, with D perhaps matching TRBD2 (6 bases). The germline V gene has CDR1 SGHRS and CDR2 YFSETQ. Trimming took off 4 bases at V and 2 bases at J, with 12 bases between the two ends. The CDR3 spans 15 residues. The complete variable domain, with remaining parts taken from reference TRBV5-1 and TRBJ2-2, reads KAGVTQTPRYLIKTRGQQVTLSCSPISGHRSVSWYQQTPGQGLQFLFEYFSETQRNKGNFPGRFSGRQFSNSRSEMNVSTLELGDSALYLCASSPRLGNTGELFFGEGSRLTVL.

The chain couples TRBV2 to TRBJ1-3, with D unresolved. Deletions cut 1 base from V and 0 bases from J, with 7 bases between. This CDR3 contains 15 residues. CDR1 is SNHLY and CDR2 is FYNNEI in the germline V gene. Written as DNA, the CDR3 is TGTGCCAGCAGTGAAGAGGGCTCCTCTGGAAACACCATATATTTT. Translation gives CASSEEGSSGNTIYF.

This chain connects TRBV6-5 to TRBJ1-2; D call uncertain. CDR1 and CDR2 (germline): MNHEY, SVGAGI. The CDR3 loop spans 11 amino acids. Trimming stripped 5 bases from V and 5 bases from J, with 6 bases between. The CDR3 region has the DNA TGTGCCAGCAGTAACCCATATGGCTACACCTTC. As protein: CASSNPYGYTF.

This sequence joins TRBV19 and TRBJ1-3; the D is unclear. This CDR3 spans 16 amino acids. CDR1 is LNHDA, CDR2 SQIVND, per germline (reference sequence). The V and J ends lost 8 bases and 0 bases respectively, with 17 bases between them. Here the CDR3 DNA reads TGTGCCAGTCATGGGGTCGAGTCAGGCTCTGGAAACACCATATATTTT. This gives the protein CASHGVESGSGNTIYF.

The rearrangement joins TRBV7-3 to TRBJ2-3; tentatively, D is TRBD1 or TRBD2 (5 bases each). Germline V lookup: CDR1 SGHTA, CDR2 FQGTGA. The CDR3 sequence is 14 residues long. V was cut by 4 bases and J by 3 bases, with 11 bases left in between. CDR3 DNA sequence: TGTGCCAGCAGCTCCTCGGGACGGACAGATACGCAGTATTTT. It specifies CASSSSGRTDTQYF.

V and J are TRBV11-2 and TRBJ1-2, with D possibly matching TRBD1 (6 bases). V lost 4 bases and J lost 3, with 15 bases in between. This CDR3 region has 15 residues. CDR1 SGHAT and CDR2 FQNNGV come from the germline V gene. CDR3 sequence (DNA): TGTGCCAGCAGCTCCAGACAGGCCGAGGACTATGGCTACACCTTC. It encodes CASSSRQAEDYGYTF. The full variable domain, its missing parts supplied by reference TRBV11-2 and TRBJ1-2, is EAGVAQSPRYKIIEKRQSVAFWCNPISGHATLYWYQQILGQGPKLLIQFQNNGVVDDSQLPKDRFSAERLKGVDSTLKIQPAKLEDSAVYLCASSSRQAEDYGYTFGSGTRLTVV.

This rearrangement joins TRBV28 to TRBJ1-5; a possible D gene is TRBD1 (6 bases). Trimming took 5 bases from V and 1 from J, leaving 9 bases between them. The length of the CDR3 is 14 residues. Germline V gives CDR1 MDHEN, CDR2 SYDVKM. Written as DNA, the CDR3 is TGTGCCAGCAGTATCGGACAGAGCAATCAGCCCCAGCATTTT. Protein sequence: CASSIGQSNQPQHF. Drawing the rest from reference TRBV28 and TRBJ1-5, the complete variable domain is DVKVTQSSRYLVKRTGEKVFLECVQDMDHENMFWYRQDPGLGLRLIYFSYDVKMKEKGDIPEGYSVSREKKERFSLILESASTNQTSMYLCASSIGQSNQPQHFGDGTRLSIL.

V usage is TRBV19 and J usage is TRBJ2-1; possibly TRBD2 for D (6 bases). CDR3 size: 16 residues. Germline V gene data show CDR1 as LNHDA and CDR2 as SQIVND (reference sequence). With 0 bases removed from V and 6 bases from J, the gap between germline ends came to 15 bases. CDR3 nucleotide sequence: TGTGCCAGTAGTATAGAGCGGGGAAGTACCGCCAATGAGCAGTTCTTC. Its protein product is CASSIERGSTANEQFF.

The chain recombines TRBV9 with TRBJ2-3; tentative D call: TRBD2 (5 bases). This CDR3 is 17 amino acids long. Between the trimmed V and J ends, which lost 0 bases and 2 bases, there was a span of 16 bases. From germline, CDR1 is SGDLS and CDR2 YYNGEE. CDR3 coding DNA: TGTGCCAGCAGCGTAGGTCCTAGCCATCTTTCCACAGATACGCAGTATTTT. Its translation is CASSVGPSHLSTDTQYF.

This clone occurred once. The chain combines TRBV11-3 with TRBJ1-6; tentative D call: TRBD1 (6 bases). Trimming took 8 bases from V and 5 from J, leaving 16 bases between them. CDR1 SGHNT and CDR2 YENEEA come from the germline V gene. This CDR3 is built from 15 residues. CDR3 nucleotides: TGTGCCAGCGCCGACACAGGGACAAATAATTCACCCCTCCACTTT. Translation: CASADTGTNNSPLHF.